This T cell receptor (beta chain) was observed in a study of blood T cell repertoires in COVID-19. Study information: PBMCs, B-cell-depleted T cells, or T cells were the source of the cDNA or gDNA that made up the material.

The length of the CDR3 is 16 residues. The germline V and J ends were trimmed by 0 bases and 4 bases, with 13 bases remaining between them. Germline V gene lookup returns CDR1 ENHRY and CDR2 SYGVKD. In the authors' workflow: It was from reference gene primer amplification that nucleated cell counts were estimated. Assay: immunoSEQ multiplex PCR; the TCRdb copy retains only in-frame clones and omits some. The D gene and trimming were derived from the DNA, and the V and J assignments and clone size from that table. The data show around 83,000 clones, roughly 91% seen once. The clonotype comes from an older man with active or convalescent COVID-19. V is TRBV10-3 and J is TRBJ2-1; possibly TRBD2 for D (6 bases). Sequencing used peripheral blood. CDR3 sequence (DNA): TGTGCCATCAGTGAGTCAGTTGGGGGAGGATACAATGAGCAGTTCTTC. Translation: CAISESVGGGYNEQFF.